The next 7 T cell receptor beta chains were all read from a single sample in a study of blood T cell repertoires in COVID-19. Only in-frame clones appear in the TCRdb table, and some are missing; sequencing was by immunoSEQ multiplex PCR. The data show 130,000 to 150,000 clones, about nine tenths seen once. Sequencing was performed on peripheral blood. These receptors all come from a man aged 50 or older who had recovered from COVID-19.

The chain joins TRBV19 to TRBJ2-7; D is ambiguous. Trimming left V 5 bases short and J 4 bases short, with 12 bases between. From germline, CDR1 is LNHDA and CDR2 SQIVND (reference sequence). The CDR3 is 13 amino acids. The CDR3 region is CASSPSPPYEQYF. The DNA of the CDR3 is TGTGCCAGTAGTCCCTCCCCCCCGTACGAGCAGTACTTC. The whole variable domain, filled in from reference TRBV19 and TRBJ2-7, reads DGGITQSPKYLFRKEGQNVTLSCEQNLNHDAMYWYRQDPGQGLRLIYYSQIVNDFQKGDIAEGYSVSREKKESFPLTVTSAQKNPTAFYLCASSPSPPYEQYFGPGTRLTVT.

The rearrangement joins TRBV5-6 to TRBJ2-7; 8 positions agree with TRBD2. The ends lost 4 bases at V and 9 bases at J; junction bases unmatched: 6. Germline values: CDR1 SGHDT, CDR2 YYEEEE. CDR3 length equals 12 residues. CDR3 amino acids: CASSPGGAAQYF. The CDR3 coding sequence is TGTGCCAGCAGCCCGGGGGGGGCAGCGCAGTACTTC.

The chain couples TRBV27 to TRBJ1-1; TRBD1 matches 11 bases. Germline lookup yields CDR1 MNHEY and CDR2 SMNVEV (reference sequence). The CDR3 contains 15 residues. The V gene end was trimmed by 6 bases and the J gene end by 4 bases; junction bases not matched to a gene: 7. The chain's CDR3 is CASSPGTGGVTEAFF. The CDR3 nucleotides are TGTGCCAGCAGCCCCGGGACAGGGGGTGTCACTGAAGCTTTCTTT.

This sequence joins TRBV3-1 (or the pseudogene TRBV3-2) and TRBJ1-6, with D perhaps TRBD1 (6 bases). Trimming shortened V by 0 bases and J by 17 bases, and 17 bases separated the two germline ends. The germline gives CDR1 LGHDT, CDR2 YNNKEL (reference sequence). The CDR3 runs 14 residues. The CDR3 region is CASSQDHVDRPIHF. CDR3 sequence (DNA): TGTGCCAGCAGCCAAGATCATGTAGACAGGCCCATCCACTTT.

The chain couples TRBV19 to TRBJ1-2; the match to TRBD1 covers 8 bases. The CDR3 has 15 amino acids. The germline V gene encodes CDR1 LNHDA and CDR2 SQIVND (reference sequence). J gave up 3 bases and V 3 bases, and 6 bases lay outside the gene matches. In nucleotides, the CDR3 is TGTGCCAGTAGTATCCCGACAGGGGATTACTATGGCTACACCTTC. Its protein product is CASSIPTGDYYGYTF.

The chain uses TRBV12-1 and TRBJ2-3; TRBD1 reflects the table's D call only, with no check against the DNA. TRBV12-1 is tagged as a pseudogene. The CDR3 consists of 15 residues. CDR3 sequence reads: CASSFLNSYTDTQYF. The CDR3 DNA is TGTGCCAGCAGCTTTCTTAACAGCTACACAGATACGCAGTATTTT.

The CDR3 DNA follows: TGTGCCAGCAGCCAAGATGGACTGGGGGAGCTGTTTTTT. The encoded protein is CASSQDGLGELFF. V and J are TRBV4-2 and TRBJ2-2, with a possible D match to TRBD2 (5 bases). This CDR3 region has 13 residues. Germline CDR1 is LGHNA and CDR2 is YNFKEQ. Trimming cost V 0 bases and J 8 bases, with 7 bases left between them.